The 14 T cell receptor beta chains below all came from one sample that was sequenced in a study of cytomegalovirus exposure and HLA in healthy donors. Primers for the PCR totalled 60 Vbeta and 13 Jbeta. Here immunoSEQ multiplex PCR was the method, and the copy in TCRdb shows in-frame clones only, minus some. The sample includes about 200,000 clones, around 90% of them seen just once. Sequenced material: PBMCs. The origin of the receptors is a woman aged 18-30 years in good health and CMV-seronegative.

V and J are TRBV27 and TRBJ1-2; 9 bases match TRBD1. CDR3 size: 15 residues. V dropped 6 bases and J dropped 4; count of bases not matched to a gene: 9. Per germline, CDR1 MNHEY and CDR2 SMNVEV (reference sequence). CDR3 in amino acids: CASSFAGTGSYGYTF. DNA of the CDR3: TGTGCCAGCAGCTTCGCCGGGACAGGGTCCTATGGCTACACCTTC.

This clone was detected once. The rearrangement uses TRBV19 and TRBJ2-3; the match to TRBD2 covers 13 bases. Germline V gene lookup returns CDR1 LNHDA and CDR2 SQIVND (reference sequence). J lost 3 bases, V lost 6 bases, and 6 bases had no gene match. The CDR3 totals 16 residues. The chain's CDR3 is CASRWTSGGGTDTQYF. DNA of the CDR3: TGTGCCAGTAGGTGGACTAGCGGGGGCGGGACAGATACGCAGTATTTT.

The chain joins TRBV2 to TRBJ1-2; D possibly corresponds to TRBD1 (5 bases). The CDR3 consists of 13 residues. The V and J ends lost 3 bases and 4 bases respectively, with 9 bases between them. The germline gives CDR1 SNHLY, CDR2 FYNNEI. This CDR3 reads CASSDSQGYGYTF. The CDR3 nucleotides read TGTGCCAGCAGTGATTCGCAGGGCTATGGCTACACCTTC.

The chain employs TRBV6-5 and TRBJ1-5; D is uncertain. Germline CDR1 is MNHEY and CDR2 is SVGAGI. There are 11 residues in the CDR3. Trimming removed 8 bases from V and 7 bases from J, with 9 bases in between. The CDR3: CASGRSQPQHF. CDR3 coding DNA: TGTGCCAGCGGCAGGTCACAGCCCCAGCATTTT.

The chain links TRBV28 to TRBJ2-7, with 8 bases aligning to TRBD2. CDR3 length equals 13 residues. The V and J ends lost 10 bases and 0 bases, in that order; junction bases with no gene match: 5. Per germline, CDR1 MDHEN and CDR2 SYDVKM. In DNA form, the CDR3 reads TGTGCCACCTTGCGGGGGGCCTCCTACGAGCAGTACTTC. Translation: CATLRGASYEQYF.

The CDR3 is CASRRDRGNQPQHF. For the CDR3, the DNA is TGTGCCAGCAGGAGGGACAGGGGCAATCAGCCCCAGCATTTT. The rearrangement joins TRBV6-6 to TRBJ1-5, with 9 bases fitting TRBD1. Germline CDR1 MNHNY, CDR2 SVGAGI (reference sequence). This CDR3 comprises 14 residues. V shed 6 bases and J 2 bases; nucleotides not matched to a gene: 2.

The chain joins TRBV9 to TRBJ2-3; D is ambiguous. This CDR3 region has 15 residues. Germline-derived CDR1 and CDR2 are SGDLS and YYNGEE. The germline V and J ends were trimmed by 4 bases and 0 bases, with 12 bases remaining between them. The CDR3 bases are TGTGCCAGCAGCCCACCCCTAGTCAGCACAGATACGCAGTATTTT. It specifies CASSPPLVSTDTQYF.

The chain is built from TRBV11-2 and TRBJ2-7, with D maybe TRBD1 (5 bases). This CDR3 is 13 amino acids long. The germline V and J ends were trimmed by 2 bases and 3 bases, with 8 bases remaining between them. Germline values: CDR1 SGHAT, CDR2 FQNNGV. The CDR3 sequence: CASSLIRDYEQYF. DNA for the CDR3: TGTGCCAGCAGCTTAATCAGGGACTACGAGCAGTACTTC.

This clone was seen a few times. CDR3 sequence reads: CASSPRGPDTQYF. The CDR3 bases are TGTGCCAGCTCACCAAGGGGCCCAGATACGCAGTATTTT. The gene calls are TRBV18 and TRBJ2-3, with D possibly matching TRBD1 (5 bases). The CDR3 contains 13 residues. V was trimmed by 2 bases and J by 4 bases, leaving 7 bases between them. Germline V gives CDR1 KGHSH, CDR2 LQKENI.

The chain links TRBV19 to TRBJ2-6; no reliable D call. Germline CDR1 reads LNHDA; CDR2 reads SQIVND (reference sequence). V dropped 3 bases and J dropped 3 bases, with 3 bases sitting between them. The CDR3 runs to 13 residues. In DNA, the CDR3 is TGTGCCAGTAGTATCCTTGGGGCCAACGTCCTGACTTTC. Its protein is CASSILGANVLTF.

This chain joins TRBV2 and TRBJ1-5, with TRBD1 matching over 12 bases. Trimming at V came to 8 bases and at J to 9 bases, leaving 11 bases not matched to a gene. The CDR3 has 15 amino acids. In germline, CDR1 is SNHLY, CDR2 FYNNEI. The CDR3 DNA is TGTGCCAGCGGAAGGCCGGGACAGGGGGCCCGGCCCCAGCATTTT. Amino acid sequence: CASGRPGQGARPQHF.

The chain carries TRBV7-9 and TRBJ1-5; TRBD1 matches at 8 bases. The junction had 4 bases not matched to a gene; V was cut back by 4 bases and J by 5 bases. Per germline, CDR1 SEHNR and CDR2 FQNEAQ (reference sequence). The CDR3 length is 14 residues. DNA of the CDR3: TGTGCCAGCAGCTCAGCAGGGGGCGATCAGCCCCAGCATTTT. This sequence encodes CASSSAGGDQPQHF.

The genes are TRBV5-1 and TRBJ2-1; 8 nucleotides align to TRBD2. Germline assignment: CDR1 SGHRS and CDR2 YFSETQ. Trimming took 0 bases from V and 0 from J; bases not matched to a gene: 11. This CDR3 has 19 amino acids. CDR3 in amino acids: CASSLVPSGQGSSYNEQFF. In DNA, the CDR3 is TGCGCCAGCAGCTTGGTACCTAGCGGGCAGGGTAGCTCCTACAATGAGCAGTTCTTC. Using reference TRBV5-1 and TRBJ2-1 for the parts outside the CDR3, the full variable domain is KAGVTQTPRYLIKTRGQQVTLSCSPISGHRSVSWYQQTPGQGLQFLFEYFSETQRNKGNFPGRFSGRQFSNSRSEMNVSTLELGDSALYLCASSLVPSGQGSSYNEQFFGPGTRLTVL.

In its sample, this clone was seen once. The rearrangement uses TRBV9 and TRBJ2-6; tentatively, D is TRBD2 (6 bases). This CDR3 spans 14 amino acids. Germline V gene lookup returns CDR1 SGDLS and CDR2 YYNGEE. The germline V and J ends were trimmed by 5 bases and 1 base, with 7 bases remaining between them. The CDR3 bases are TGTGCCAGCAGTGGGGGGTCTGGGGCCAACGTCCTGACTTTC. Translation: CASSGGSGANVLTF.